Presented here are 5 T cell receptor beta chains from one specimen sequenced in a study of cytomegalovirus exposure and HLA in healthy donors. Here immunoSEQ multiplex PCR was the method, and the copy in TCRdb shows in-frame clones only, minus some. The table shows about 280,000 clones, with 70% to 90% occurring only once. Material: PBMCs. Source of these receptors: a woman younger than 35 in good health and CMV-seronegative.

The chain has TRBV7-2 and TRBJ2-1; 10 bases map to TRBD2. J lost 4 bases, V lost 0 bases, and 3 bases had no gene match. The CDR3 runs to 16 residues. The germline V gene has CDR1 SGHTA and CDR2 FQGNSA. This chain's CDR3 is CASSLASSGGYNEQFF. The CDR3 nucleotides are TGTGCCAGCAGCTTAGCCTCTAGCGGGGGTTACAATGAGCAGTTCTTC.

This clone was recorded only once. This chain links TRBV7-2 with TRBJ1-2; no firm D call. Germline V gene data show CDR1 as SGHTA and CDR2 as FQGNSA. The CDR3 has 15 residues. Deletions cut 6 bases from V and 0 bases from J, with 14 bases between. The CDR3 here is CASRTQTGANYGYTF. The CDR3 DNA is TGTGCCAGCAGAACTCAAACGGGTGCTAACTATGGCTACACCTTC.

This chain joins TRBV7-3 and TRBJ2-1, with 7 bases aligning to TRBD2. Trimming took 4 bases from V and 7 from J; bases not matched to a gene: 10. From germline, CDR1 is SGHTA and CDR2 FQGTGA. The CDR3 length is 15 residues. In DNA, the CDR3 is TGTGCCAGCAGCTCCGCGTCGACTAGCAGGAATGAGCAGTTCTTC. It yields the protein CASSSASTSRNEQFF.

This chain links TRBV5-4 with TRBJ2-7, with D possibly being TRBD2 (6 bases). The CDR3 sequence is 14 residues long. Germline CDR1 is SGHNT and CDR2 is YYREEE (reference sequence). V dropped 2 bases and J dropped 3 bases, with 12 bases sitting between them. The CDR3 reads CASSFSGGIYEQYF. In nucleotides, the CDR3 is TGTGCCAGCAGCTTTAGCGGAGGCATCTACGAGCAGTACTTC. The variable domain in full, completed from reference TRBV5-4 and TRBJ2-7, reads ETGVTQSPTHLIKTRGQQVTLRCSSQSGHNTVSWYQQALGQGPQFIFQYYREEENGRGNFPPRFSGLQFPNYSSELNVNALELDDSALYLCASSFSGGIYEQYFGPGTRLTVT.

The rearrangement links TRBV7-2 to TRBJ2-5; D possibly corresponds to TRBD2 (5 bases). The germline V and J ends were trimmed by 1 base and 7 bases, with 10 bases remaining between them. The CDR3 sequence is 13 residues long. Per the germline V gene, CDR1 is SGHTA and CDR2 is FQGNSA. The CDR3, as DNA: TGTGCCAGCAGCTTAGACTTTGAGGGGACCCAGTACTTC. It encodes CASSLDFEGTQYF.